This T cell receptor beta chain was recovered during a study of cytomegalovirus exposure and HLA in healthy donors. V dropped 2 bases and J dropped 2 bases, with 9 bases sitting between them. Germline V gene data show CDR1 as KGHSH and CDR2 as LQKENI. This CDR3 contains 14 residues. With 60 Vbeta and 13 Jbeta primers, the PCR was carried out. Measured with immunoSEQ multiplex PCR; TCRdb has only the in-frame clones, and not every one. The sample consists of about 140,000 clones, around three quarters of them appearing once. Concerning this clone: Other DNA sequences in this specimen translate into the identical CDR3.

The receptor was derived from a man in his forties in good health and CMV-seropositive. The rearrangement uses TRBV18 and TRBJ2-5; D gene ambiguous. Sequencing used PBMCs. In nucleotides, the CDR3 is TGTGCCAGCTCACCAGGCCTAGGTCAAGAGACCCAGTACTTC. It is translated as CASSPGLGQETQYF.